This TCR beta chain was sequenced for a study of T cells in localized non-small cell lung cancer. The length of the CDR3 is 16 residues. Germline CDR1 and CDR2: LNHDA and SQIVND (reference sequence). Trimming cost V 5 bases and J 7 bases; bases outside gene matches: 11. The method was immunoSEQ multiplex PCR; TCRdb's version includes in-frame clones alone and lacks a portion of them. Seen here are 45,000 to 50,000 clones, around 86% observed once, and the top ten hold 2.5%. The chain has TRBV19 and TRBJ2-1; the match to TRBD2 covers 10 bases. Source: PBMCs, taken before any cancer treatment. The sequence derives from a man aged 35 to 70 with stage II lung adenocarcinoma. This chain's CDR3 is CASSPLGGSGGNEQFF. DNA of the CDR3: TGTGCCAGTAGTCCGCTCGGGGGTAGCGGGGGGAATGAGCAGTTCTTC.